The 14 T cell receptor beta chains below all came from one sample that was sequenced in a study of CD8 T cells in ankylosing spondylitis. TCRdb re-analysed the 5' RACE reads in MiXCR, keeping a single row per CDR3 protein. The table includes 85,000 to 90,000 distinct CDR3 sequences, 25% to 35% detected once. The sample taken for sequencing was blood, either unsorted or a sorted T cell fraction (not recorded which). Receptors originate from a male donor with ankylosing spondylitis or in good health (not recorded which).

This clonotype was counted a few times. The V gene is TRBV7-8, the J gene TRBJ2-2, with unresolved D. Germline V gene lookup returns CDR1 SGHVS and CDR2 FQNEAQ. Trimming pared 3 bases from V and 2 bases from J, leaving 10 bases between. This CDR3 has 15 amino acids. The CDR3 protein is CASSLVNANTGELFF. CDR3 DNA: TGTGCCAGCAGCTTGGTTAATGCTAACACCGGGGAGCTGTTTTTT.

The V call is TRBV7-7, the J call TRBJ2-2; tentative D call: TRBD2 (6 bases). The CDR3 length is 15 residues. CDR1 and CDR2 (germline): SSHAT, FNYEAQ (reference sequence). Trimming shortened V by 5 bases and J by 5 bases, and 15 bases separated the two germline ends. The CDR3 loop reads CASSPLARGTGELFF. CDR3 bases: TGTGCCAGCAGCCCCTTGGCCCGGGGGACCGGGGAGCTGTTTTTT.

A few counts support this clonotype. The rearrangement links TRBV14 to TRBJ2-3, with TRBD1 matching 7 bases. The CDR3 length is 16 residues. Germline CDR1 is SGHDN and CDR2 is FVKESK. The J segment lost 0 bases and the V segment lost 2 bases, leaving 5 bases of the junction unmatched. This CDR3 reads CASSQWGTASTDTQYF. Here the CDR3 DNA reads TGTGCCAGCAGCCAATGGGGGACAGCCAGCACAGATACGCAGTATTTT. Combining the CDR3 with reference TRBV14 and TRBJ2-3 gives the whole variable domain EAGVTQFPSHSVIEKGQTVTLRCDPISGHDNLYWYRRVMGKEIKFLLHFVKESKQDESGMPNNRFLAERTGGTYSTLKVQPAELEDSGVYFCASSQWGTASTDTQYFGPGTRLTVL.

This clonotype showed up just a few times. V usage is TRBV3-1 and J usage is TRBJ1-3; tentatively, D is TRBD1 (5 bases). This CDR3 spans 17 amino acids. Germline V gene data show CDR1 as LGHDT and CDR2 as YNNKEL (reference sequence). V was clipped by 2 bases and J by 0 bases, with 14 bases between them. The CDR3: CASSQPSTDNSGNTIYF. The DNA of the CDR3 is TGTGCCAGCAGCCAACCCTCGACAGATAACTCTGGAAACACCATATATTTT.

CDR3 amino acids: CAVRGGASAEAFF. The DNA for the CDR3 is TGTGCCGTACGGGGGGGAGCGAGCGCTGAAGCTTTCTTT. The rearrangement joins TRBV27 to TRBJ1-1, with D possibly matching TRBD1 (5 bases). Germline V lookup: CDR1 MNHEY, CDR2 SMNVEV (reference sequence). The CDR3 spans 13 residues. V was shortened by 11 bases and J by 6 bases, with 19 bases between the two germline ends.

In its sample, this clonotype was seen a few times. The rearrangement joins TRBV20-1 to TRBJ2-7; the D is unclear. From germline, CDR1 is DFQATT and CDR2 SNEGSKA (reference sequence). Trimming took off 1 base at V and 3 bases at J, with 4 bases between the two ends. The CDR3 is 11 amino acids. CDR3 in DNA: TGCAGTGCTAGAGTACTCTACGAGCAGTACGTC. Translating it yields CSARVLYEQYV.

The chain recombines TRBV29-1 with TRBJ2-3, with D perhaps matching TRBD1 (5 bases). Germline V lookup: CDR1 SQVTM, CDR2 ANQGSEA. The CDR3 contains 14 residues. V shed 7 bases and J shed 5 bases, with 19 bases lying between them. CDR3 loop: CSASVGLYGDTQYF. DNA of the CDR3: TGCAGCGCGAGTGTGGGGCTCTATGGAGATACGCAGTATTTT.

This rearrangement joins TRBV30 to TRBJ2-1; D not resolved. V was cut by 0 bases and J by 4 bases, with 13 bases left in between. Germline values: CDR1 GTSNPN, CDR2 SVGIG (reference sequence). The CDR3 runs to 15 residues. The CDR3 coding sequence is TGTGCCTGGAGTGTAGGCTCGTCCCAGTACAATGAGCAGTTCTTC. Residues: CAWSVGSSQYNEQFF.

The chain has TRBV6-1 and TRBJ2-3, with 8 bases lining up with TRBD2. CDR3 length: 15 amino acids. The germline V gene has CDR1 MNHNS and CDR2 SASEGT. V lost 6 bases to trimming and J lost 0 bases; unmatched junction nucleotides: 5. The CDR3 here is CASRRLAISTDTQYF. DNA of the CDR3: TGTGCCAGCAGGAGACTAGCGATTAGCACAGATACGCAGTATTTT.

This clonotype was observed a few times. V gene TRBV7-6 combines with J gene TRBJ2-1; 8 bases align to TRBD2. The CDR3 totals 14 residues. The ends lost 3 bases at V and 8 bases at J; junction bases unmatched: 6. Germline CDR1 reads SGHVS; CDR2 reads FNYEAQ. CDR3 nucleotides: TGTGCCAGCAGCTTCCCCAGCGGGAGTGATGAGCAGTTCTTC. It yields the protein CASSFPSGSDEQFF.

This clonotype came up many times. The chain recombines TRBV7-7 with TRBJ2-3; D may be TRBD1 or TRBD2 (6 bases each). The V end was cut by 0 bases, the J end by 6 bases, with 10 bases between. The CDR3 sequence is 14 residues long. The germline V gene encodes CDR1 SSHAT and CDR2 FNYEAQ (reference sequence). The CDR3 loop reads CASSLAGGLDTQYF. CDR3 sequence (DNA): TGTGCCAGCAGCTTAGCGGGGGGCCTCGATACGCAGTATTTT.

The chain recombines TRBV5-1 with TRBJ2-4; 9 bases agree with TRBD1. The ends lost 1 base at V and 10 bases at J; junction bases unmatched: 3. This CDR3 has 13 residues. Germline V gene data show CDR1 as SGHRS and CDR2 as YFSETQ. CDR3 nucleotide sequence: TGCGCCAGCAGCTTGCCTGACAGGGGGATTCAGTACTTC. As protein: CASSLPDRGIQYF.

This clonotype has more than one count but fewer than ten. The chain links TRBV11-1 to TRBJ1-5; 8 nucleotides agree with TRBD1. CDR3 size: 18 residues. The trim removed 4 bases at V and 3 bases at J, leaving 14 bases unmatched. Germline CDR1 and CDR2: SGHAT and FQDESV (reference sequence). DNA of the CDR3: TGTGCCAGCAGCTACCAATACGACAGGGGCGCGATCAATCAGCCCCAGCATTTT. Translating it yields CASSYQYDRGAINQPQHF.

This clonotype was seen more than once but under ten times. The chain has TRBV28 and TRBJ1-5; no clear D. Germline CDR1 is MDHEN and CDR2 is SYDVKM. Trimming pared 5 bases from V and 3 bases from J, leaving 2 bases between. The CDR3 consists of 11 residues. CDR3 nucleotides: TGTGCCAGCAGTCCCAATCAGCCCCAGCATTTT. It translates to CASSPNQPQHF.